A single sample gave rise to the 18 T cell receptor beta chains below, sequenced in a study of graft-versus-host responses after intestinal transplantation (dated by TCRdb to 2020 to 2022). Libraries were constructed by the immunoSEQ multiplex PCR assay. TCRdb took over this immuneACCESS table, retaining in-frame rearrangements with V and J assigned. Such tables are incomplete; in checked studies, under half of the missing clones stem from an unresolved V gene, and the remainder is unexplained. The sample profile shows about 21,000 clones; about 91% of them were found once. 4.5% to 5.5% of the sample comes from the top ten. The source was PBMCs, collected 65 to 70 days after intestinal transplantation. The receptors were gathered from a human patient who received an intestinal transplant, so some T cells may come from the graft donor.

The chain is built from TRBV5-1 and TRBJ2-3; D remains ambiguous. Between the trimmed V and J ends, which lost 2 bases and 5 bases, there was a span of 15 bases. CDR1 SGHRS and CDR2 YFSETQ come from the germline V gene. The CDR3 has 15 amino acids. CDR3 DNA: TGCGCCAGCAGCTTTGTCCGTATCGGCGGAGATACGCAGTATTTT. It is translated as CASSFVRIGGDTQYF.

V gene TRBV27 combines with J gene TRBJ2-2, with D perhaps matching TRBD1 or TRBD2 (6 bases each). V was cut by 7 bases and J by 6 bases, with 18 bases left in between. The CDR3 is 15 residues long. Germline loops: CDR1 MNHEY, CDR2 SMNVEV (reference sequence). The CDR3 is CASTPFGGAPGELFF. The CDR3 region has the DNA TGTGCCAGCACCCCCTTCGGGGGCGCCCCCGGGGAGCTGTTTTTT.

This rearrangement joins TRBV27 to TRBJ2-3; no reliable D call. Trimming took 5 bases from V and 6 from J, leaving 9 bases between them. CDR3 size: 12 residues. The germline V gene encodes CDR1 MNHEY and CDR2 SMNVEV (reference sequence). As DNA, the CDR3 is TGTGCCAGCAGTCCACGTAGTGATACGCAGTATTTT. This translates into CASSPRSDTQYF.

The CDR3 loop is CASVGDRSTDTQYF. For the CDR3, the DNA is TGCGCCAGCGTAGGGGACAGGAGCACAGATACGCAGTATTTT. The J gene is TRBJ2-3, the V gene TRBV10-2; the match to TRBD1 covers 8 bases. The CDR3 spans 14 residues. Germline-derived CDR1 and CDR2 are WSHSY and SAAADI. After removal of 8 bases from V and 0 bases from J, the junction contained 4 bases not matched to a gene.

The chain recombines TRBV9 with TRBJ2-7; D is unresolved. V shed 0 bases and J shed 2 bases, with 12 bases lying between them. The CDR3 is made up of 15 amino acids. Germline lookup yields CDR1 SGDLS and CDR2 YYNGEE. The DNA of the CDR3 is TGTGCCAGCAGCGTAGGATCTCGGCAGCCCTACGAGCAGTACTTC. Amino acid sequence: CASSVGSRQPYEQYF.

The genes are TRBV4-1 and TRBJ1-6; the D is unclear. V was clipped by 0 bases and J by 2 bases, with 14 bases between them. From germline, CDR1 is MGHRA and CDR2 YSYEKL. CDR3 length equals 18 residues. CDR3 DNA: TGCGCCAGCAGCCAAGATGCGGTAGAGGAGACCTATAATTCACCCCTCCACTTT. It is translated as CASSQDAVEETYNSPLHF.

The chain has TRBV6-1 and TRBJ2-7; no reliable D call. The germline CDR1 and CDR2 sequences are MNHNS and SASEGT. There are 12 residues in the CDR3. V lost 7 bases and J lost 3, with 10 bases in between. The CDR3 here is CASTKGNYEQYF. The DNA for the CDR3 is TGTGCCAGCACGAAAGGTAACTACGAGCAGTACTTC.

This clone was detected only once. V gene TRBV15 combines with J gene TRBJ2-2; 10 bases line up with TRBD1. Germline lookup yields CDR1 LNHNV and CDR2 YYDKDF (reference sequence). The CDR3 extends over 16 amino acids. V trimming: 5 bases; J trimming: 4 bases; junction bases outside the gene matches: 7. CDR3 DNA: TGTGCCACCAGCCAAATAGGGACAGGGGTCACCGGGGAGCTGTTTTTT. Translation gives CATSQIGTGVTGELFF.

This chain uses TRBV7-2 with TRBJ2-7; 9 bases are shared with TRBD1. The CDR3 length is 16 residues. V lost 1 base and J lost 0; bases outside the gene matches: 4. Germline CDR1 is SGHTA and CDR2 is FQGNSA. The CDR3, as DNA: TGTGCCAGCAGCTTAGTGGGGGACAGGGTCTCCTACGAGCAGTACTTC. It translates to CASSLVGDRVSYEQYF.

V and J are TRBV9 and TRBJ1-1; D may be TRBD1 (6 bases). Germline V gene lookup returns CDR1 SGDLS and CDR2 YYNGEE. Trimming removed 0 bases from V and 8 bases from J, with 14 bases in between. The length of the CDR3 is 14 residues. The CDR3 DNA sequence: TGTGCCAGCAGCGTAGACCTATCAGGGGCAGAAGCTTTCTTT. Protein product: CASSVDLSGAEAFF.

The chain couples TRBV7-2 to TRBJ2-5, with 8 bases matching TRBD1. The J call may be incorrect, as the DNA end agrees better with TRBJ2-7. CDR3 length equals 16 residues. Germline CDR1 and CDR2: SGHTA and FQGNSA. The CDR3 sequence: CASSTDRGLSSYEQYF. The DNA for the CDR3 is TGTGCCAGCAGCACAGACAGGGGCCTTAGCTCCTACGAGCAGTACTTC.

The chain employs TRBV6-5 and TRBJ1-1; the D gene is possibly TRBD1 (6 bases). Germline CDR1 reads MNHEY; CDR2 reads SVGAGI. CDR3 length equals 14 residues. V was cut by 5 bases and J by 4 bases, with 14 bases left in between. The CDR3 DNA reads TGTGCCAGCAGTCCCGGACAGTGGGGCACTGAAGCTTTCTTT. It yields the protein CASSPGQWGTEAFF.

The chain is built from TRBV4-2 and TRBJ2-3; possible D gene TRBD2, 5 bases. In germline, CDR1 is LGHNA, CDR2 YNFKEQ. The V gene lost 7 bases and the J gene lost 0 bases, with 11 bases spanning the gap. The CDR3 runs to 14 residues. The CDR3 DNA sequence: TGTGCCAGCACCTTAGCGAAGAGCACAGATACGCAGTATTTT. Its translation: CASTLAKSTDTQYF.

The chain couples TRBV4-2 to TRBJ2-3; D may be TRBD2 (7 bases). CDR3 length equals 16 residues. Trimming cost V 0 bases and J 4 bases, with 14 bases left between them. Germline V gene data show CDR1 as LGHNA and CDR2 as YNFKEQ. The CDR3, as DNA: TGTGCCAGCAGCCAAGATAGGGGGGGCGGTGCAGATACGCAGTATTTT. Encoded protein: CASSQDRGGGADTQYF.

The V and J genes are TRBV9 and TRBJ2-1; perhaps D is TRBD1 or TRBD2 (5 bases each). Between the trimmed V and J ends, which lost 0 bases and 9 bases, there was a span of 13 bases. CDR3 size: 14 residues. CDR1 and CDR2 from the germline V gene are SGDLS and YYNGEE. CDR3 residues: CASSVVGEYGEQFF. The CDR3 bases are TGTGCCAGCAGCGTAGTGGGGGAATACGGTGAGCAGTTCTTC. The full variable domain, with the rest looked up from reference TRBV9 and TRBJ2-1, is DSGVTQTPKHLITATGQRVTLRCSPRSGDLSVYWYQQSLDQGLQFLIQYYNGEERAKGNILERFSAQQFPDLHSELNLSSLELGDSALYFCASSVVGEYGEQFFGPGTRLTVL.

Worth noting for this clone: One junction end disagrees with the germline gene, perhaps due to a read error. V usage is TRBV4-3 and J usage is TRBJ1-2; D is unclear. Germline CDR1 is LGHNA and CDR2 is YSLEER. The CDR3 is made up of 11 amino acids. The CDR3 reads CASSQSYGYPF. CDR3 coding DNA: TGCGCCAGCAGCCAATCCTATGGCTACCCCTTC.

The chain uses TRBV27 and TRBJ2-2; D remains unclear. This CDR3 contains 14 residues. V was cut by 6 bases and J by 4 bases, with 12 bases left in between. Germline CDR1 is MNHEY and CDR2 is SMNVEV (reference sequence). The CDR3 loop reads CASSPGVLTGELFF. The CDR3 DNA is TGTGCCAGCAGCCCTGGGGTCCTCACCGGGGAGCTGTTTTTT.

The chain uses TRBV6-1 and TRBJ2-7; possible D gene TRBD2, 5 bases. This CDR3 contains 14 residues. Trimming removed 4 bases at V and 2 bases at J, with 12 bases between. Germline V gene data show CDR1 as MNHNS and CDR2 as SASEGT. The CDR3, as DNA: TGTGCCAGCAGTGGCCAGGTGACTACCTACGAGCAGTACTTC. Its protein product is CASSGQVTTYEQYF.